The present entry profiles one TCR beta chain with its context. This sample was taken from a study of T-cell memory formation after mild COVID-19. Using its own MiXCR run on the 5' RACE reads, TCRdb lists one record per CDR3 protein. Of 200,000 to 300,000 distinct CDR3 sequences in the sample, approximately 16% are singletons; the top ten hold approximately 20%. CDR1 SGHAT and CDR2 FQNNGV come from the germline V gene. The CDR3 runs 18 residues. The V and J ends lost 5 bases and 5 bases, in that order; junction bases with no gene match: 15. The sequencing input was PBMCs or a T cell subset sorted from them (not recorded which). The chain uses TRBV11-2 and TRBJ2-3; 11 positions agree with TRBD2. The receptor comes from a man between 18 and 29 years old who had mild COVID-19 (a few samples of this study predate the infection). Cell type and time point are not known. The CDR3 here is CASSAKSYSGGAGDTQYF. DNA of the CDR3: TGTGCCAGCAGCGCAAAAAGCTATAGCGGGGGGGCCGGAGATACGCAGTATTTT.